This T cell receptor (beta chain) was obtained from a study of blood T cells in healthy people across ages. Study results and limitations: Among T cells, TCR beta diversity per million cells dropped roughly linearly as age rose. The authors considered diversity estimates from one million T cells to be underestimates.

This clonotype occurred many times. Its antigen is not known. CDR1 is SGHRS, CDR2 YFSETQ, per germline. Trimming took off 0 bases at V and 4 bases at J, with 18 bases between the two ends. The CDR3 has 17 residues. The use of a sample-barcoded 5' primer and a J-beta primer mix characterized a second PCR of roughly 6 to 11 cycles. TCRdb ran MiXCR on the 5' RACE reads and lists one entry per CDR3 protein. The sample contains 590,000 or so distinct CDR3 sequences, 25% to 35% of which appear only once. The chain couples TRBV5-1 to TRBJ2-3, with D perhaps matching TRBD2 (5 bases). Input material: blood. The source is a woman of 80 years or more in good health. The CDR3 loop reads CASSLEGVGSFADTQYF. The CDR3 DNA reads TGCGCCAGCAGCTTGGAGGGAGTCGGGTCATTCGCAGATACGCAGTATTTT.